This T cell receptor (beta chain) was obtained from a study of blood T cell repertoires in COVID-19. The wider study: The study drew acute and convalescent COVID-19 samples from the United States, Italy and Spain.

Participant age was roughly 18 to 90 years, and participants resided in roughly 24 US areas. In the original workflow: From reference gene primer amplification, estimates of nucleated cell counts were derived. The data were produced by immunoSEQ multiplex PCR, yet TCRdb's version contains in-frame clones alone and is incomplete. That table supplies the V and J calls and clone size; D and trimming were determined from the DNA. This table has about 300,000 clones, around nine tenths appearing once. The CDR3 consists of 15 residues. The germline V gene has CDR1 SGHTA and CDR2 FQGNSA. With 1 base removed from V and 11 bases from J, the gap between germline ends came to 18 bases.

The receptor comes from a young woman who had recovered from COVID-19. V usage is TRBV7-2 and J usage is TRBJ1-5, with D perhaps matching TRBD1 (5 bases). Sequenced: PBMCs or T cells enriched from blood (not recorded which). In nucleotides, the CDR3 is TGTGCCAGCAGCTTAGAGGCAGGCCAAATCAGGGCCCAGCATTTT. This sequence encodes CASSLEAGQIRAQHF.